A single sample is the source of the 30 T cell receptor beta chains below, sequenced in a study of a mutant IDH1 vaccine in newly diagnosed glioma. As to time point: week 23, last vaccination. The study gave 300 ug of mutant IDH1 20-mer peptide per vaccine dose, with topical imiquimod. Only in-frame clones appear in the TCRdb table, and some are missing; sequencing was by immunoSEQ multiplex PCR. The profile covers approximately 50,000 clones, with around 87% appearing a single time and about 1.5% taken by the ten largest. These receptors have no identified antigens. The sequencing used PBMCs, collected from a glioma patient whose treatment included an IDH1 peptide vaccine. The receptor set was obtained from a man in his forties with glioma.

The chain links TRBV7-3 to TRBJ1-2; D is unresolved. The length of the CDR3 is 15 residues. Germline V lookup: CDR1 SGHTA, CDR2 FQGTGA. V gave up 2 bases and J gave up 4 bases, with 14 bases separating them. This CDR3 reads CASSLDRSSLYGYTF. CDR3 DNA sequence: TGTGCCAGCAGCTTAGATCGGTCGTCGCTCTATGGCTACACCTTC.

The V gene is TRBV7-9, the J gene TRBJ1-1, with D unresolved. Germline V CDR1 and CDR2: SEHNR, FQNEAQ (reference sequence). The CDR3 sequence is 12 residues long. The V gene lost 2 bases and the J gene lost 11 bases, with 12 bases spanning the gap. Here the CDR3 reads CASSLYWGDAFF. In DNA, the CDR3 is TGTGCCAGCAGCTTATATTGGGGTGACGCTTTCTTT.

The rearrangement uses TRBV10-3 and TRBJ2-6; 7 bases line up with TRBD1. Germline CDR1 is ENHRY and CDR2 is SYGVKD. This CDR3 contains 17 residues. Trimming at V came to 8 bases and at J to 0 bases, leaving 10 bases not matched to a gene. Written as DNA, the CDR3 is TGTGCCATCGCTGAACAGGGGTTCTCCTCTGGGGCCAACGTCCTGACTTTC. Translated: CAIAEQGFSSGANVLTF.

The chain uses TRBV7-6 and TRBJ1-4, with a weak D call TRBD1 (5 bases). The length of the CDR3 is 15 residues. Germline loops: CDR1 SGHVS, CDR2 FNYEAQ. Trimming shortened V by 5 bases and J by 7 bases, and 17 bases separated the two germline ends. The CDR3, as DNA: TGTGCCAGCAGCCGAACAACGATAGGGACTGAAAAACTGTTTTTT. It translates to CASSRTTIGTEKLFF.

V gene TRBV7-2 combines with J gene TRBJ1-1; 8 bases fit TRBD1. After removal of 5 bases from V and 1 base from J, the junction contained 6 bases not matched to a gene. There are 15 residues in the CDR3. The germline V gene encodes CDR1 SGHTA and CDR2 FQGNSA. CDR3 nucleotide sequence: TGTGCCAGCAGCCAATGGGACAGGCCGAACACTGAAGCTTTCTTT. Protein sequence: CASSQWDRPNTEAFF.

The V and J genes are TRBV11-3 and TRBJ2-1; D possibly matches TRBD1 or TRBD2 (5 bases each). The germline V gene has CDR1 SGHNT and CDR2 YENEEA. The CDR3 has 11 amino acids. V lost 6 bases to trimming and J lost 8 bases, with 8 bases between them. CDR3 in amino acids: CASRGEHEQFF. CDR3 nucleotides: TGTGCCAGCAGAGGGGAGCATGAGCAGTTCTTC.

The chain uses TRBV4-1 and TRBJ1-4; 8 nucleotides match TRBD1. The CDR3 length is 18 residues. From germline, CDR1 is MGHRA and CDR2 YSYEKL. The V gene end was trimmed by 4 bases and the J gene end by 0 bases; junction bases not matched to a gene: 10. Here the CDR3 DNA reads TGCGCCAGCAGCCTCACACAGGGGGACTCACCAACTAATGAAAAACTGTTTTTT. Encoded protein: CASSLTQGDSPTNEKLFF.

The chain uses TRBV2 and TRBJ2-7; D is unclear. In germline, CDR1 is SNHLY, CDR2 FYNNEI. CDR3 length: 13 amino acids. V gave up 8 bases and J gave up 2 bases, with 13 bases separating them. CDR3 DNA sequence: TGTGCCAGCTCCCGGCTGAACGCCTACGAGCAGTACTTC. Protein: CASSRLNAYEQYF.

The chain employs TRBV7-9 and TRBJ2-1; 9 bases are shared with TRBD1. Germline lookup yields CDR1 SEHNR and CDR2 FQNEAQ (reference sequence). V lost 5 bases to trimming and J lost 7 bases; unmatched junction nucleotides: 15. The CDR3 is 17 amino acids. CDR3 nucleotide sequence: TGTGCCAGCAGCCTTCCGGGACAGGGAATATTTCGGAATGAGCAGTTCTTC. This codes for CASSLPGQGIFRNEQFF.

This chain uses TRBV18 with TRBJ2-5; D is unclear. Germline CDR1 KGHSH, CDR2 LQKENI. Deletions cut 6 bases from V and 10 bases from J, with 9 bases between. This CDR3 region has 10 residues. The CDR3 loop reads CASSEKDQYF. DNA of the CDR3: TGTGCCAGCTCGGAGAAAGACCAGTACTTC.

The chain is built from TRBV11-3 and TRBJ2-7, with D possibly TRBD2 on 6 matching bases. Trimming left V 5 bases short and J 7 bases short, with 12 bases between. CDR1 and CDR2 (germline): SGHNT, YENEEA. The CDR3 loop spans 12 amino acids. CDR3 sequence: CASSTGTSEQYF. For the CDR3, the DNA is TGTGCCAGCAGCACCGGGACTTCTGAGCAGTACTTC.

The chain employs TRBV9 and TRBJ2-7; D may correspond to TRBD1 or TRBD2 (5 bases each). CDR1 and CDR2 (germline): SGDLS, YYNGEE. Trimming removed 0 bases at V and 3 bases at J, with 10 bases between. This CDR3 spans 14 amino acids. The CDR3 DNA reads TGTGCCAGCAGCGTAGGACGGGGCTACTACGAGCAGTACTTC. This gives the protein CASSVGRGYYEQYF.

The chain links TRBV27 to TRBJ2-5; 13 bases map to TRBD2. CDR3 size: 15 residues. V shed 6 bases, J shed 3 bases, and the junction held 4 bases outside the gene matches. CDR1 MNHEY and CDR2 SMNVEV come from the germline V gene (reference sequence). The CDR3 spells CASSPGLAGKETQYF. The CDR3 DNA sequence: TGTGCCAGCAGCCCGGGACTAGCGGGAAAAGAGACCCAGTACTTC.

This clone was observed once. The chain links TRBV28 to TRBJ2-1; TRBD1 matches at 9 bases. Germline loops: CDR1 MDHEN, CDR2 SYDVKM. The CDR3 is made up of 15 amino acids. The V gene end was trimmed by 3 bases and the J gene end by 10 bases; junction bases not matched to a gene: 10. The CDR3 spells CASSFGVQGAREQFF. The CDR3 DNA sequence: TGTGCCAGCAGTTTTGGGGTACAGGGGGCGAGGGAGCAGTTCTTC.

This sequence joins TRBV6-5 and TRBJ1-4, with unresolved D. The germline V and J ends were trimmed by 6 bases and 7 bases, with 18 bases remaining between them. The CDR3 covers 15 residues. From germline, CDR1 is MNHEY and CDR2 SVGAGI. Here the CDR3 DNA reads TGTGCCAGCAGCCCCACCGATGGCGAGGGTGAAAAACTGTTTTTT. Translation gives CASSPTDGEGEKLFF.

The CDR3 DNA sequence: TGCAGCGCCCGGACAGGGCTTAACACTGAAGCTTTCTTT. It specifies CSARTGLNTEAFF. The chain employs TRBV29-1 and TRBJ1-1; 8 nucleotides match TRBD1. V shed 7 bases, J shed 2 bases, and the junction held 6 bases outside the gene matches. In germline, CDR1 is SQVTM, CDR2 ANQGSEA. CDR3 size: 13 residues.

V is TRBV6-5 and J is TRBJ1-4; TRBD1 matches 9 bases. CDR3 length equals 15 residues. From germline, CDR1 is MNHEY and CDR2 SVGAGI. Unmatched junction bases numbered 12, after V lost 6 bases and J lost 10 bases. The CDR3 reads CASSPRDRDVGKLFF. The CDR3 nucleotides read TGTGCCAGCAGCCCCAGGGACAGGGATGTGGGAAAACTGTTTTTT.

The V and J genes are TRBV2 and TRBJ1-1; TRBD1 matches 8 bases. The V and J ends lost 6 bases and 0 bases, in that order; junction bases with no gene match: 12. The CDR3 contains 17 residues. Germline CDR1 is SNHLY and CDR2 is FYNNEI. CDR3 region: CASRDIQGGAMNTEAFF. Written as DNA, the CDR3 is TGTGCCAGCAGGGATATACAGGGGGGCGCCATGAACACTGAAGCTTTCTTT. The full variable domain, rest sourced from reference TRBV2 and TRBJ1-1, is EPEVTQTPSHQVTQMGQEVILRCVPISNHLYFYWYRQILGQKVEFLVSFYNNEISEKSEIFDDQFSVERPDGSNFTLKIRSTKLEDSAMYFCASRDIQGGAMNTEAFFGQGTRLTVV.

This rearrangement joins TRBV28 to TRBJ1-5, with D uncertain. The V gene lost 8 bases and the J gene lost 5 bases, with 13 bases spanning the gap. The CDR3 covers 13 residues. Germline V gene lookup returns CDR1 MDHEN and CDR2 SYDVKM. CDR3 in amino acids: CASHTQRDQPQHF. As DNA, the CDR3 is TGTGCCAGCCATACTCAGCGTGATCAGCCCCAGCATTTT.

The chain joins TRBV10-3 to TRBJ2-3, with D maybe TRBD2 (6 bases). The ends were cut back, 10 bases at V and 0 bases at J, with 8 bases in the middle. CDR1 and CDR2 (germline): ENHRY, SYGVKD. The CDR3 consists of 12 residues. The CDR3 sequence: CASSGSTDTQYF. The CDR3, as DNA: TGTGCCAGCAGCGGGAGCACAGATACGCAGTATTTT.

The rearrangement links TRBV5-6 to TRBJ2-3, with unresolved D. The CDR3 has 14 residues. Between the trimmed V and J ends, which lost 6 bases and 0 bases, there was a span of 11 bases. Germline CDR1 SGHDT, CDR2 YYEEEE. CDR3 nucleotide sequence: TGTGCCAGCAACCACGATTGGAGCACAGATACGCAGTATTTT. Protein: CASNHDWSTDTQYF.

The V gene is TRBV4-3, the J gene TRBJ2-2, with unresolved D. Trimming left V 1 base short and J 7 bases short, with 4 bases between. This CDR3 is built from 12 residues. CDR1 is LGHNA and CDR2 is YSLEER in the germline V gene. The CDR3 region has the DNA TGCGCCAGCAGCCAAGTTGTCGGGGAGCTGTTTTTT. Translated: CASSQVVGELFF.

The chain has TRBV7-8 and TRBJ2-3, with 7 bases aligning to TRBD2. Germline CDR1 SGHVS, CDR2 FQNEAQ. The CDR3 has 16 residues. J gave up 2 bases and V 0 bases, and 5 bases lay outside the gene matches. This CDR3 is CASSLAAGRNTDTQYF. DNA of the CDR3: TGTGCCAGCAGCTTAGCAGCGGGAAGAAACACAGATACGCAGTATTTT.

This rearrangement joins TRBV29-1 to TRBJ2-3; no clear D gene. The CDR3 covers 15 residues. Trimming removed 4 bases from V and 0 bases from J, with 14 bases in between. CDR1 and CDR2 (germline): SQVTM, ANQGSEA. The CDR3: CSVATLSLSTDTQYF. The CDR3 DNA is TGCAGCGTTGCGACCTTAAGCTTGAGCACAGATACGCAGTATTTT.

This clone was seen only once. CDR3 sequence reads: CASSPPLQGRETDTQYF. For the CDR3, the DNA is TGTGCCAGCAGCCCCCCCCTGCAGGGGCGTGAAACAGATACGCAGTATTTT. The rearrangement joins TRBV7-9 to TRBJ2-3, with D possibly TRBD1 on 6 matching bases. CDR3 length: 17 amino acids. Looked up from germline, CDR1 is SEHNR and CDR2 is FQNEAQ (reference sequence). Deletions cut 5 bases from V and 3 bases from J, with 21 bases between. The full variable domain, its missing parts supplied by reference TRBV7-9 and TRBJ2-3, is DTGVSQNPRHKITKRGQNVTFRCDPISEHNRLYWYRQTLGQGPEFLTYFQNEAQLEKSRLLSDRFSAERPKGSFSTLEIQRTEQGDSAMYLCASSPPLQGRETDTQYFGPGTRLTVL.

The chain links TRBV25-1 to TRBJ1-2; D not certain. Germline CDR1 reads MGHDK; CDR2 reads SYGVNS. The CDR3 has 12 amino acids. Deletions cut 7 bases from V and 7 bases from J, with 13 bases between. The CDR3 reads CASTVGAGGYTF. CDR3 DNA: TGTGCCAGCACGGTCGGAGCGGGTGGCTACACCTTC.

This clone has a single count. This chain links TRBV5-1 with TRBJ2-1, with D possibly TRBD2 on 5 matching bases. Germline V CDR1 and CDR2: SGHRS, YFSETQ. Trimming left V 7 bases short and J 5 bases short, with 19 bases between. There are 15 residues in the CDR3. The CDR3 nucleotides read TGCGCCAGCGCCGAGCCGGGGAGCCCCAACAATGAGCAGTTCTTC. Translation gives CASAEPGSPNNEQFF. Based on the CDR3 plus reference TRBV5-1 and TRBJ2-1, the full variable domain is KAGVTQTPRYLIKTRGQQVTLSCSPISGHRSVSWYQQTPGQGLQFLFEYFSETQRNKGNFPGRFSGRQFSNSRSEMNVSTLELGDSALYLCASAEPGSPNNEQFFGPGTRLTVL.

The V gene is TRBV9, the J gene TRBJ1-3; D unclear. The CDR3 has 14 residues. The V end was cut by 3 bases, the J end by 4 bases, with 11 bases between. Germline CDR1 reads SGDLS; CDR2 reads YYNGEE. CDR3 DNA: TGTGCCAGCAGCGGAACTGTTTACGGAAACACCATATATTTT. Its translation: CASSGTVYGNTIYF.

This chain uses TRBV4-1 with TRBJ2-5; 7 bases align to TRBD2. The CDR3 totals 16 residues. After removal of 4 bases from V and 4 bases from J, the junction contained 12 bases not matched to a gene. The germline CDR1 and CDR2 sequences are MGHRA and YSYEKL. CDR3 nucleotide sequence: TGCGCCAGCAGCCGGGCGGGGGAGGGCCAGAGAGAGACCCAGTACTTC. It translates to CASSRAGEGQRETQYF.

This chain joins TRBV6-5 and TRBJ2-7, with 14 bases matching TRBD2. The CDR3 length is 16 residues. CDR1 MNHEY and CDR2 SVGAGI come from the germline V gene. The trim removed 4 bases at V and 9 bases at J, leaving 11 bases unmatched. The CDR3 region has the DNA TGTGCCAGCAGTTTGTCGGGACTAGCGGGAGAGGGGTCGCAGTACTTC. It is translated as CASSLSGLAGEGSQYF.